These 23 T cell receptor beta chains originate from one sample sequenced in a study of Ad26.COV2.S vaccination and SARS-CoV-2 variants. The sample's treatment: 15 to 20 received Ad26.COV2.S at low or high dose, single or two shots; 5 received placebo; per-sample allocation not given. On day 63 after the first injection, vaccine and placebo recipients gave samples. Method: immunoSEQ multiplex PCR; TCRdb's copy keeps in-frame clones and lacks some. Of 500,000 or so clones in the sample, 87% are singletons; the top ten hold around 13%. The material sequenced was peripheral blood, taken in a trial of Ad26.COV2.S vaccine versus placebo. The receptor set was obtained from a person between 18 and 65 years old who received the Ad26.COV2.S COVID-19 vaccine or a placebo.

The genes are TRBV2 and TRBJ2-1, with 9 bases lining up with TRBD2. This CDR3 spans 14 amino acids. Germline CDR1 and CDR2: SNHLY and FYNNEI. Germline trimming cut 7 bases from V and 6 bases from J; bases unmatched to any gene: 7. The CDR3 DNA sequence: TGTGCCAGCATGACGGGACTAGCAGTCAATGAGCAGTTCTTC. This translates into CASMTGLAVNEQFF. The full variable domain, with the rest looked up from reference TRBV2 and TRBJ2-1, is EPEVTQTPSHQVTQMGQEVILRCVPISNHLYFYWYRQILGQKVEFLVSFYNNEISEKSEIFDDQFSVERPDGSNFTLKIRSTKLEDSAMYFCASMTGLAVNEQFFGPGTRLTVL.

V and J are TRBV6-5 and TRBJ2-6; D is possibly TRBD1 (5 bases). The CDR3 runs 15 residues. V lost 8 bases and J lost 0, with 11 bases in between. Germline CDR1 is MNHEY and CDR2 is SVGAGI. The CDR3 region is CASHRQISGANVLTF. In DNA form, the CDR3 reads TGTGCCAGCCACAGACAGATCTCTGGGGCCAACGTCCTGACTTTC.

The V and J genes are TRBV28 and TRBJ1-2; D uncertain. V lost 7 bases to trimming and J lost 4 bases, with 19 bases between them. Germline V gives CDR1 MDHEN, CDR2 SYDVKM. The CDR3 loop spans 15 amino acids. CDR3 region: CASMTMGRAAYGYTF. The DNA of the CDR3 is TGTGCCAGCATGACAATGGGGAGGGCGGCCTATGGCTACACCTTC.

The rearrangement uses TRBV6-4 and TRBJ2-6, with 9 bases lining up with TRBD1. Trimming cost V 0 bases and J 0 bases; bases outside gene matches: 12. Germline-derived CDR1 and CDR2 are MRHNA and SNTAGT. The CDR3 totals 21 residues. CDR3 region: CASSDSSPRGQGGSGANVLTF. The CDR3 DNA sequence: TGTGCCAGCAGTGACTCGTCGCCTCGGGGACAGGGAGGCTCTGGGGCCAACGTCCTGACTTTC.

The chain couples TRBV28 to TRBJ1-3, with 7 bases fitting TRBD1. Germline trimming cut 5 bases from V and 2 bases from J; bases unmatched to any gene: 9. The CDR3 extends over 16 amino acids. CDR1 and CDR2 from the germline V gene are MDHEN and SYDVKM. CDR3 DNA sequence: TGTGCCAGCAGTCTTCTGGCGGGGACAGCTGGAAACACCATATATTTT. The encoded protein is CASSLLAGTAGNTIYF.

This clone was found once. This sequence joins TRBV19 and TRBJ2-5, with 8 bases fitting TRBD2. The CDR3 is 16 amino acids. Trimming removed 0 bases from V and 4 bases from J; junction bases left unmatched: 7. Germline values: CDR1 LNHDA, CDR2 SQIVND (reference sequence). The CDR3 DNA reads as TGTGCCAGTAGTATAGACACCGGGACTAGGGGAGAGACCCAGTACTTC. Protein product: CASSIDTGTRGETQYF.

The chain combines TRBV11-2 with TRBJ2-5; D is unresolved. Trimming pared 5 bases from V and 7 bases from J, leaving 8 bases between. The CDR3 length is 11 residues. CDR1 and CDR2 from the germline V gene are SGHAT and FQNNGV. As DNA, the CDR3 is TGTGCCAGCAGCACCACCGGGACCCAGTACTTC. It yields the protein CASSTTGTQYF.

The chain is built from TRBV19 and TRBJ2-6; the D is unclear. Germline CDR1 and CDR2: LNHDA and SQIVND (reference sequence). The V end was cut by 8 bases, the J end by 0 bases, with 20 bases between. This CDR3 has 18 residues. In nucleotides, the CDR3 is TGTGCCAGTTCCGAACCCCGTGGAGCGCACTCTGGGGCCAACGTCCTGACTTTC. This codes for CASSEPRGAHSGANVLTF.

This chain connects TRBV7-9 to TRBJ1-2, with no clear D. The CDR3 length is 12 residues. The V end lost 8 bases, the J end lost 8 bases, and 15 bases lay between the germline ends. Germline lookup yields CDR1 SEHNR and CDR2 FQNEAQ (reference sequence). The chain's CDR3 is CASYGELRGYTF. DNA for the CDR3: TGTGCCAGCTACGGCGAGTTGAGAGGCTACACCTTC.

In DNA, the CDR3 is TGTGCCACGCTCTACGGGGAGCTGTTTTTT. Translating gives CATLYGELFF. The J gene is TRBJ2-2, the V gene TRBV6-5; no clear D gene. CDR3 length equals 10 residues. V lost 10 bases to trimming and J lost 7 bases, with 7 bases between them. Germline CDR1 and CDR2: MNHEY and SVGAGI.

The CDR3 DNA sequence: TGTGCCACCAGTGAAAAGGGACTAGCGGGGTTCACCGGGGAGCTGTTTTTT. It encodes CATSEKGLAGFTGELFF. This sequence joins TRBV24-1 and TRBJ2-2, with 13 bases lining up with TRBD2. Germline V gene data show CDR1 as KGHDR and CDR2 as SFDVKD. V dropped 4 bases and J dropped 4; count of bases not matched to a gene: 5. This CDR3 region has 17 residues.

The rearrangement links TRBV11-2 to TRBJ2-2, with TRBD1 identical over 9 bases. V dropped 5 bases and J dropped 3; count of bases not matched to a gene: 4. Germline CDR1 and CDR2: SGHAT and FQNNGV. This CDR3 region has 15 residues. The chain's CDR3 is CASSRDRVDTGELFF. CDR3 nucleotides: TGTGCCAGCAGCCGGGACAGGGTCGACACCGGGGAGCTGTTTTTT.

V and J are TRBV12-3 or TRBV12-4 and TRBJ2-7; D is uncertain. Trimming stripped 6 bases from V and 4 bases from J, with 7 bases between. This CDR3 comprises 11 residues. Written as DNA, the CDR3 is TGTGCCAGCAGAAACCTTTACGAGCAGTACTTC. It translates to CASRNLYEQYF.

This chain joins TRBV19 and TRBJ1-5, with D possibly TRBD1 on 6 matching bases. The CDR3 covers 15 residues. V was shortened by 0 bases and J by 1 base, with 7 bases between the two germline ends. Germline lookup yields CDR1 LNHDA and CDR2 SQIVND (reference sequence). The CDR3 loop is CASSIDGGSNQPQHF. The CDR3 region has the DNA TGTGCCAGTAGTATAGATGGGGGCAGCAATCAGCCCCAGCATTTT.

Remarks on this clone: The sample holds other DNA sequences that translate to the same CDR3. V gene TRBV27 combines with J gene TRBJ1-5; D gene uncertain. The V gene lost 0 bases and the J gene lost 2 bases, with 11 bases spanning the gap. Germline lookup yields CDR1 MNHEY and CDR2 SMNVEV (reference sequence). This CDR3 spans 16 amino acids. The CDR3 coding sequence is TGTGCCAGCAGTTTATCAGGGAAGCTGGGCAATCAGCCCCAGCATTTT. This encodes CASSLSGKLGNQPQHF.

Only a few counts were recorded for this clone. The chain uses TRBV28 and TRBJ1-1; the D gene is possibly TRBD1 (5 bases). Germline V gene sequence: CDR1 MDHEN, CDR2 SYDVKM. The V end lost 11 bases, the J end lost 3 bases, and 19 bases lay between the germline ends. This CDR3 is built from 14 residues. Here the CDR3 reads CAGGASGRDTEAFF. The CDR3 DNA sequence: TGTGCCGGAGGGGCCTCCGGCAGGGACACTGAAGCTTTCTTT.

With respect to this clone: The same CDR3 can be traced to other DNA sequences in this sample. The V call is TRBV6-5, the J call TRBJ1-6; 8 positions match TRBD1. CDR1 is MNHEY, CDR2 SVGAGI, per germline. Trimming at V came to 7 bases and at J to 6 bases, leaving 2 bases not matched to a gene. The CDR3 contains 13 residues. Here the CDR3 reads CASTDRVNSPLHF. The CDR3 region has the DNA TGTGCCAGCACGGACAGGGTTAATTCACCCCTCCACTTT.

The DNA of the CDR3 is TGTGCCAGCAGCTTGAGCTCTGGGGCCAACGTCCTGACTTTC. It codes for CASSLSSGANVLTF. The V call is TRBV11-2, the J call TRBJ2-6; D unclear. Deletions cut 3 bases from V and 0 bases from J, with 3 bases between. The CDR3 contains 14 residues. The V gene's germline CDR1 is SGHAT and CDR2 FQNNGV. Complete variable domain (other parts from reference TRBV11-2 and TRBJ2-6): EAGVAQSPRYKIIEKRQSVAFWCNPISGHATLYWYQQILGQGPKLLIQFQNNGVVDDSQLPKDRFSAERLKGVDSTLKIQPAKLEDSAVYLCASSLSSGANVLTFGAGSRLTVL.

CDR3 loop: CASSLTGRGGYTF. CDR3 sequence (DNA): TGTGCCAGCAGTTTGACAGGGCGAGGGGGCTACACCTTC. The chain combines TRBV28 with TRBJ1-2; 7 bases are shared with TRBD1. From germline, CDR1 is MDHEN and CDR2 SYDVKM. V trimming: 3 bases; J trimming: 8 bases; junction bases outside the gene matches: 6. The CDR3 spans 13 residues.

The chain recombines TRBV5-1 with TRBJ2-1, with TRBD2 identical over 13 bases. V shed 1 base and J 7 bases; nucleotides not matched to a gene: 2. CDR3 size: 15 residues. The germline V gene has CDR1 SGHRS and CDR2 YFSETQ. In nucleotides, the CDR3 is TGCGCCAGCAGCTTGACTAGCGGGAGGGGAAATGAGCAGTTCTTC. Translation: CASSLTSGRGNEQFF.

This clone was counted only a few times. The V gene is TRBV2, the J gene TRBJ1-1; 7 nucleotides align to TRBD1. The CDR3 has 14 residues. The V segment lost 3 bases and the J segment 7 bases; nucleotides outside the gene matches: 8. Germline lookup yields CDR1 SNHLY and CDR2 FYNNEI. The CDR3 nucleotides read TGTGCCAGCAGTGAGCCAGGGGGGGTATATGAAGCTTTCTTT. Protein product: CASSEPGGVYEAFF. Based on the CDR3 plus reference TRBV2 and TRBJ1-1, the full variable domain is EPEVTQTPSHQVTQMGQEVILRCVPISNHLYFYWYRQILGQKVEFLVSFYNNEISEKSEIFDDQFSVERPDGSNFTLKIRSTKLEDSAMYFCASSEPGGVYEAFFGQGTRLTVV.

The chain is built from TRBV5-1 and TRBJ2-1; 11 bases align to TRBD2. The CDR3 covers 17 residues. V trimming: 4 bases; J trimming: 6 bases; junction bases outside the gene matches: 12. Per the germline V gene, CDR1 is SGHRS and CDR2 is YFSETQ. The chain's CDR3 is CASSPRSGLAVSNEQFF. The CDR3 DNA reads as TGCGCCAGCAGCCCGAGATCGGGACTAGCGGTTTCCAATGAGCAGTTCTTC.

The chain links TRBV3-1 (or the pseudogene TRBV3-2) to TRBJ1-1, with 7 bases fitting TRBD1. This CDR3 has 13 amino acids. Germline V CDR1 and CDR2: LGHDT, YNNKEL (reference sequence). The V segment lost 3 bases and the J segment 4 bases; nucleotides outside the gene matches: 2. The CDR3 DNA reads TGTGCCAGCAGCCACGGGACAGCCACTGAAGCTTTCTTT. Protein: CASSHGTATEAFF.